Each of the 32 T cell receptor beta chains below was sequenced from the same sample in a study of T-cell reconstitution after alpha-beta-depleted transplantation in children. Preparation of the TCRbeta library used unique molecular identifiers. TCRdb recomputed calls from the PCR reads with MiXCR, one row per CDR3 protein. The sample shows roughly 300,000 distinct CDR3 sequences, 9.9% of them seen only once. Sequencing used PBMCs from the stem cell graft donor, obtained from the stem cell graft. The receptors shown here come from a human donor who donated a stem cell graft to a child with SCID.

This clonotype was detected ten times or more. This chain joins TRBV9 and TRBJ2-3; TRBD2 is a possible D gene (5 bases). CDR3 size: 15 residues. Trimming shortened V by 0 bases and J by 1 base, and 9 bases separated the two germline ends. Germline values: CDR1 SGDLS, CDR2 YYNGEE. CDR3 protein: CASSVVAWGTDTQYF. The CDR3 DNA follows: TGTGCCAGCAGCGTAGTAGCGTGGGGCACAGATACGCAGTATTTT. Looking up the rest from reference TRBV9 and TRBJ2-3 gives the full variable domain: DSGVTQTPKHLITATGQRVTLRCSPRSGDLSVYWYQQSLDQGLQFLIQYYNGEERAKGNILERFSAQQFPDLHSELNLSSLELGDSALYFCASSVVAWGTDTQYFGPGTRLTVL.

This chain joins TRBV5-4 and TRBJ2-1; 8 nucleotides match TRBD1. Germline V lookup: CDR1 SGHNT, CDR2 YYREEE (reference sequence). The V segment lost 4 bases and the J segment 2 bases; nucleotides outside the gene matches: 5. The CDR3 sequence is 15 residues long. The CDR3 spells CASSPQGAAYNEQFF. The CDR3 DNA reads TGTGCCAGCAGCCCCCAGGGGGCTGCCTACAATGAGCAGTTCTTC.

V and J are TRBV7-6 and TRBJ1-1; unclear D gene. The germline CDR1 and CDR2 sequences are SGHVS and FNYEAQ. The CDR3 covers 15 residues. Trimming took off 1 base at V and 4 bases at J, with 13 bases between the two ends. CDR3 bases: TGTGCCAGCAGCTTAGATGTGGGCCGGGGCACTGAAGCTTTCTTT. It translates to CASSLDVGRGTEAFF.

This clonotype has a count of ten or more. The rearrangement uses TRBV12-3 or TRBV12-4 and TRBJ2-2; 7 nucleotides line up with TRBD2. The CDR3 has 15 residues. Losses at the gene ends were 6 bases for V and 4 bases for J; bases not matched to a gene: 8. The CDR3 sequence: CASRGLVGFTGELFF. CDR3 sequence (DNA): TGTGCCAGCAGAGGACTAGTAGGGTTCACCGGGGAGCTGTTTTTT.

This clonotype was seen more than once but under ten times. The chain recombines TRBV24-1 with TRBJ2-2; 7 bases are shared with TRBD1. Germline lookup yields CDR1 KGHDR and CDR2 SFDVKD. V was pared by 8 bases and J by 2 bases, with 1 base of the junction left unmatched. The CDR3 loop spans 13 amino acids. The CDR3 nucleotides read TGTGCCACCAAGGGGGCAAACACCGGGGAGCTGTTTTTT. Its translation is CATKGANTGELFF.

The chain recombines TRBV4-2 with TRBJ2-5, with D possibly being TRBD1 (6 bases). CDR1 LGHNA and CDR2 YNFKEQ come from the germline V gene. The CDR3 runs 16 residues. Trimming removed 5 bases at V and 0 bases at J, with 16 bases between. The CDR3, as DNA: TGTGCCAGCAGCTCCCGCAGGGGCCCTAACCAAGAGACCCAGTACTTC. Amino acid sequence: CASSSRRGPNQETQYF.

In its sample, this clonotype was seen many times. This chain uses TRBV10-2 with TRBJ2-6, with unresolved D. Between the trimmed V and J ends, which lost 3 bases and 0 bases, there was a span of 9 bases. There are 16 residues in the CDR3. Per the germline V gene, CDR1 is WSHSY and CDR2 is SAAADI. The DNA of the CDR3 is TGCGCCAGCAGTGAAGTAGGGTTCTCTGGGGCCAACGTCCTGACTTTC. Its protein product is CASSEVGFSGANVLTF.

The sample holds many counts of this clonotype. The chain links TRBV9 to TRBJ2-1; D perhaps matches TRBD2 (6 bases). V lost 3 bases, J lost 4 bases, and 14 bases lay in between. The CDR3 extends over 15 amino acids. Germline V gene sequence: CDR1 SGDLS, CDR2 YYNGEE. CDR3 coding DNA: TGTGCCAGCAGCGCCGCGGCGGGGTTATACAATGAGCAGTTCTTC. Translated: CASSAAAGLYNEQFF. Looking up the rest from reference TRBV9 and TRBJ2-1 gives the full variable domain: DSGVTQTPKHLITATGQRVTLRCSPRSGDLSVYWYQQSLDQGLQFLIQYYNGEERAKGNILERFSAQQFPDLHSELNLSSLELGDSALYFCASSAAAGLYNEQFFGPGTRLTVL.

This clonotype came up a few times. This chain uses TRBV6-5 with TRBJ2-1; 11 nucleotides align to TRBD2. Per the germline V gene, CDR1 is MNHEY and CDR2 is SVGAGI. The CDR3 spans 17 residues. After removal of 0 bases from V and 5 bases from J, the junction contained 6 bases not matched to a gene. In DNA form, the CDR3 reads TGTGCCAGCAGTTACTCATTTAGCGGGGGGGCCAACAATGAGCAGTTCTTC. Protein product: CASSYSFSGGANNEQFF.

This clonotype was seen repeatedly, ten times or more. The chain uses TRBV12-3 or TRBV12-4 and TRBJ2-5; the D gene is possibly TRBD2 (6 bases). The CDR3 is made up of 14 amino acids. With 5 bases removed from V and 5 bases from J, the gap between germline ends came to 15 bases. CDR3 amino acids: CASSVGGTAETQYF. CDR3 in DNA: TGTGCCAGCAGTGTCGGTGGGACTGCGGAGACCCAGTACTTC.

In this sample, this clonotype turned up many times. The gene calls are TRBV10-3 and TRBJ1-1; tentative D call: TRBD1 (6 bases). Trimming cost V 8 bases and J 1 base, with 20 bases left between them. The germline CDR1 and CDR2 sequences are ENHRY and SYGVKD. The CDR3 is 16 residues long. CDR3 sequence: CAIGDPQGQGNTEAFF. Here the CDR3 DNA reads TGTGCCATCGGGGACCCACAGGGCCAAGGGAACACTGAAGCTTTCTTT.

This clonotype was observed at least ten times. The J gene is TRBJ1-4, the V gene TRBV12-3 or TRBV12-4, with 8 positions matching TRBD1. The CDR3 consists of 15 residues. The ends lost 7 bases at V and 4 bases at J; junction bases unmatched: 8. The CDR3 here is CASTRTGSGNEKLFF. The DNA of the CDR3 is TGTGCCAGCACCCGGACAGGGTCTGGTAATGAAAAACTGTTTTTT.

This clonotype occurred many times. The chain's CDR3 is CASSLVGGTGYNEQFF. Written as DNA, the CDR3 is TGTGCCAGCAGCTTAGTAGGGGGTACGGGATACAATGAGCAGTTCTTC. This chain connects TRBV7-9 to TRBJ2-1; TRBD1 is a possible D gene (6 bases). Between the trimmed V and J ends, which lost 1 base and 4 bases, there was a span of 14 bases. CDR1 SEHNR and CDR2 FQNEAQ come from the germline V gene (reference sequence). The length of the CDR3 is 16 residues.

This clonotype was recorded many times. The chain has TRBV12-3 or TRBV12-4 and TRBJ2-5; 14 nucleotides line up with TRBD2. The CDR3 runs to 16 residues. V shed 6 bases, J shed 6 bases, and the junction held 9 bases outside the gene matches. The CDR3 DNA reads as TGTGCCAGCAGAAACTCCGGGACTAGCGGGGGACAGACCCAGTACTTC. Protein sequence: CASRNSGTSGGQTQYF.

The chain uses TRBV12-3 or TRBV12-4 and TRBJ2-7, with D perhaps assigned TRBD1 or TRBD2 (5 bases each). The V gene lost 2 bases and the J gene lost 2 bases, with 16 bases spanning the gap. This CDR3 region has 16 residues. The CDR3 DNA is TGTGCCAGCAGTTTAAACTTTCGTAGGGACGCCTACGAGCAGTACTTC. This encodes CASSLNFRRDAYEQYF.

In this sample, this clonotype turned up many times. V gene TRBV10-3 combines with J gene TRBJ1-2, with D possibly TRBD1 on 5 matching bases. Trimming stripped 4 bases from V and 8 bases from J, with 14 bases between. The CDR3 covers 13 residues. Germline loops: CDR1 ENHRY, CDR2 SYGVKD. The CDR3 spells CAISGSGNRGYTF. In DNA form, the CDR3 reads TGTGCCATCAGTGGATCAGGGAATCGGGGCTACACCTTC.

The V call is TRBV18, the J call TRBJ2-7; a weak D match, TRBD1 (5 bases). The CDR3 is made up of 15 amino acids. V was trimmed by 0 bases and J by 5 bases, leaving 14 bases between them. Germline V CDR1 and CDR2: KGHSH, LQKENI. CDR3 sequence: CASSPPRQGRNEQYF. The CDR3 coding sequence is TGTGCCAGCTCACCACCGCGGCAGGGCCGCAACGAGCAGTACTTC.

In its sample, this clonotype was seen many times. V usage is TRBV5-1 and J usage is TRBJ1-1; 8 bases line up with TRBD1. V lost 4 bases and J lost 3; bases outside the gene matches: 5. This CDR3 is built from 14 residues. Germline assignment: CDR1 SGHRS and CDR2 YFSETQ. The CDR3 is CASSIGQGHTEAFF. The CDR3 region has the DNA TGCGCCAGCAGCATCGGACAGGGACACACTGAAGCTTTCTTT.

This clonotype was observed a few times. This CDR3 reads CASSLLGSHTSYNEQFF. The CDR3 nucleotides are TGCGCCAGCAGCTTGTTGGGGTCCCACACGTCATACAATGAGCAGTTCTTC. The chain employs TRBV5-1 and TRBJ2-1; no firm D call. This CDR3 is built from 17 residues. Trimming cost V 1 base and J 4 bases, with 18 bases left between them. Germline assignment: CDR1 SGHRS and CDR2 YFSETQ. The whole variable domain, remainder taken from reference TRBV5-1 and TRBJ2-1, is KAGVTQTPRYLIKTRGQQVTLSCSPISGHRSVSWYQQTPGQGLQFLFEYFSETQRNKGNFPGRFSGRQFSNSRSEMNVSTLELGDSALYLCASSLLGSHTSYNEQFFGPGTRLTVL.

This clonotype was picked up a small number of times. This sequence joins TRBV7-8 and TRBJ1-2; TRBD1 agrees at 7 bases. In germline, CDR1 is SGHVS, CDR2 FQNEAQ. V lost 4 bases, J lost 6 bases, and 11 bases stayed unmatched. This CDR3 comprises 15 residues. The CDR3, as DNA: TGTGCCAGCAGCTCGTTAAGGACAGGTCTTGATGGCTACACCTTC. This codes for CASSSLRTGLDGYTF.

This clonotype was observed a handful of times. The chain recombines TRBV27 with TRBJ1-1; 8 bases match TRBD1. This CDR3 contains 15 residues. The ends lost 0 bases at V and 5 bases at J; junction bases unmatched: 5. The germline gives CDR1 MNHEY, CDR2 SMNVEV (reference sequence). Here the CDR3 DNA reads TGTGCCAGCAGTTTATCCCAGGGGGCAGGGACTGAAGCTTTCTTT. Protein sequence: CASSLSQGAGTEAFF.

The genes are TRBV5-1 and TRBJ2-3; TRBD2 might be the D (5 bases). The V gene's germline CDR1 is SGHRS and CDR2 YFSETQ. The CDR3 is 16 residues long. The V and J ends lost 1 base and 4 bases respectively, with 16 bases between them. CDR3 in amino acids: CASSLNLARRADTQYF. CDR3 nucleotides: TGCGCCAGCAGCTTGAACTTAGCGCGCCGAGCAGATACGCAGTATTTT.

This clonotype occurred a few times. The chain links TRBV12-5 to TRBJ1-1; 10 positions match TRBD1. The CDR3 loop spans 15 amino acids. The V and J ends lost 6 bases and 4 bases, in that order; junction bases with no gene match: 8. Germline CDR1 is LGHNT and CDR2 is FRNRAP. The CDR3 here is CASGSPRQGATEAFF. CDR3 DNA: TGTGCTAGTGGGTCTCCCCGACAGGGGGCCACTGAAGCTTTCTTT.

The chain uses TRBV10-3 and TRBJ2-5; 9 bases match TRBD2. With 3 bases clipped from V and 1 base from J, the junction kept 9 bases outside the gene matches. This CDR3 spans 17 amino acids. Germline V gives CDR1 ENHRY, CDR2 SYGVKD. The CDR3 loop is CAISESAGGVSQETQYF. Here the CDR3 DNA reads TGTGCCATCAGTGAATCGGCGGGGGGGGTGTCCCAAGAGACCCAGTACTTC.

The chain recombines TRBV18 with TRBJ1-2; perhaps TRBD1 as D (5 bases). The CDR3 has 14 amino acids. V lost 3 bases, J lost 0 bases, and 8 bases lay in between. Germline CDR1 reads KGHSH; CDR2 reads LQKENI. CDR3 in DNA: TGTGCCAGCTCACCGGGGGAAGCTAACTATGGCTACACCTTC. Translating it yields CASSPGEANYGYTF. Full variable domain (missing parts from reference TRBV18 and TRBJ1-2): NAGVMQNPRHLVRRRGQEARLRCSPMKGHSHVYWYRQLPEEGLKFMVYLQKENIIDESGMPKERFSAEFPKEGPSILRIQQVVRGDSAAYFCASSPGEANYGYTFGSGTRLTVV.

The chain has TRBV12-3 or TRBV12-4 and TRBJ1-1; 7 bases match TRBD1. There are 14 residues in the CDR3. J lost 5 bases, V lost 7 bases, and 10 bases had no gene match. CDR3 loop: CASTPGGARTEAFF. The DNA of the CDR3 is TGTGCCAGCACCCCAGGGGGGGCGCGAACTGAAGCTTTCTTT.

This chain uses TRBV6-1 with TRBJ1-4, with a possible D match to TRBD1 (5 bases). Germline V gene lookup returns CDR1 MNHNS and CDR2 SASEGT. This CDR3 spans 15 amino acids. V dropped 6 bases and J dropped 3 bases, with 14 bases sitting between them. The CDR3: CASSHNRMANEKLFF. CDR3 nucleotide sequence: TGTGCCAGCAGCCACAACAGGATGGCTAATGAAAAACTGTTTTTT.

The chain joins TRBV6-1 to TRBJ2-7, with D unclear. Trimming took off 2 bases at V and 4 bases at J, with 9 bases between the two ends. The CDR3 sequence is 13 residues long. Germline V gives CDR1 MNHNS, CDR2 SASEGT. The CDR3 nucleotides read TGTGCCAGCAGTGAATGGCACGGATACGAGCAGTACTTC. Its translation is CASSEWHGYEQYF.

The V and J genes are TRBV6-1 and TRBJ2-7; 11 nucleotides agree with TRBD1. The CDR3 spans 14 residues. After removal of 7 bases from V and 2 bases from J, the junction contained 4 bases not matched to a gene. The germline gives CDR1 MNHNS, CDR2 SASEGT. Written as DNA, the CDR3 is TGTGCCAGCACCGGGACAGGGGGGGCCTACGAGCAGTACTTC. It translates to CASTGTGGAYEQYF.

The CDR3 DNA follows: TGCAGTGCTCGTCGGGTAGCGGGGGGGCGGTGGGATACGCAGTATTTT. It is translated as CSARRVAGGRWDTQYF. The chain uses TRBV20-1 and TRBJ2-3, with 11 bases lining up with TRBD2. Germline V lookup: CDR1 DFQATT, CDR2 SNEGSKA (reference sequence). This CDR3 has 16 residues. With V trimmed by 5 bases and J by 6 bases, 13 bases remained unmatched.

The chain uses TRBV15 and TRBJ2-3; D call uncertain. Germline loops: CDR1 LNHNV, CDR2 YYDKDF (reference sequence). V was cut by 0 bases and J by 3 bases, with 16 bases left in between. The CDR3 has 17 residues. The CDR3: CATSRDLGVGSTDTQYF. CDR3 in DNA: TGTGCCACCAGCAGAGATCTCGGTGTAGGGTCGACAGATACGCAGTATTTT.

The chain joins TRBV20-1 to TRBJ1-2; TRBD1 aligns across 7 bases. The trim removed 1 base at V and 4 bases at J, leaving 12 bases unmatched. The CDR3 runs 16 residues. Germline CDR1 is DFQATT and CDR2 is SNEGSKA (reference sequence). CDR3 sequence reads: CSARGDSLGRGYGYTF. CDR3 bases: TGCAGTGCTAGAGGGGACAGCCTCGGAAGGGGCTATGGCTACACCTTC.